These 20 T cell receptor beta chains share one sample of origin, sequenced in a study of beta chain features in type 1 diabetes (dated by TCRdb to the late 2010s). Results the study describes overall, beyond this receptor: Type 1 diabetes patients showed a moderate but significant shortening of TCRB CDR3 length in all four CD4+ subsets.

The method was the immunoSEQ multiplex PCR assay. The entire amount of isolated RNA was reverse transcribed using the High Capacity cDNA Reverse Transcription Kit, so the sequenced TCRB transcripts were expressed ones. In its TCRdb copy, this immuneACCESS table keeps in-frame sequences only and misses some clones. Where compared with another copy, unresolved V genes explain less than half of these, and the others have no known cause. The sample table records approximately 160,000 clones; approximately 62% of these occur just once. The ten largest clones capture roughly 0.089% of the sample. These receptors' antigens are unknown. Material for sequencing was naive CD4+ T cells from blood. Read against the paper, the sample's cell subset or site label means: true naive CD4+ T cells. Receptors were obtained from a man aged 25-45 years with type 1 diabetes.

This chain uses TRBV6-5 with TRBJ2-6; no clear D gene. The V end lost 0 bases, the J end lost 4 bases, and 4 bases lay between the germline ends. This CDR3 spans 14 amino acids. Per the germline V gene, CDR1 is MNHEY and CDR2 is SVGAGI. The CDR3 protein is CASSYSTGANVLTF. CDR3 DNA sequence: TGTGCCAGCAGTTACTCGACAGGGGCCAACGTCCTGACTTTC.

The rearrangement uses TRBV29-1 and TRBJ1-2; 7 nucleotides match TRBD1. Germline V gene data show CDR1 as SQVTM and CDR2 as ANQGSEA. The CDR3 extends over 13 amino acids. V lost 6 bases to trimming and J lost 8 bases; unmatched junction nucleotides: 12. The CDR3 region is CSVGQVTPLGYTF. In DNA form, the CDR3 reads TGCAGCGTAGGACAGGTTACGCCTTTGGGCTACACCTTC.

J is TRBJ1-2 and V is TRBV9; D call uncertain. Trimming shortened V by 4 bases and J by 5 bases, and 12 bases separated the two germline ends. In germline, CDR1 is SGDLS, CDR2 YYNGEE. This CDR3 spans 13 amino acids. This CDR3 is CASSFGSLYGYTF. DNA of the CDR3: TGTGCCAGCAGCTTTGGGAGTTTATATGGCTACACCTTC.

The V gene is TRBV7-2, the J gene TRBJ2-4; tentative D call: TRBD2 (6 bases). The CDR3 is 13 amino acids. CDR1 is SGHTA, CDR2 FQGNSA, per germline. V lost 5 bases and J lost 9, with 14 bases in between. CDR3 in DNA: TGTGCCAGCAGCCGGGCCCGGGGAGGCATTCAGTACTTC. Amino acid sequence: CASSRARGGIQYF.

The CDR3 coding sequence is TGTGCCAGCAGAGTCTGGGGGACCTACGAGCAGTACTTC. Residues: CASRVWGTYEQYF. The chain is built from TRBV9 and TRBJ2-7; possibly TRBD1 or TRBD2 for D (5 bases each). Germline CDR1 reads SGDLS; CDR2 reads YYNGEE. The V and J ends lost 5 bases and 2 bases respectively, with 11 bases between them. The CDR3 contains 13 residues.

The table lists this clone with a count of one. The chain combines TRBV6-1 with TRBJ2-1, with TRBD1 matching 11 bases. Trimming took 6 bases from V and 8 from J; bases not matched to a gene: 9. Germline assignment: CDR1 MNHNS and CDR2 SASEGT. The CDR3 contains 15 residues. The CDR3 is CASSFGTGGLYEQFF. The CDR3 nucleotides read TGTGCCAGCAGCTTTGGGACAGGGGGATTGTATGAGCAGTTCTTC.

The J gene is TRBJ2-3, the V gene TRBV9; TRBD2 is a possible D gene (5 bases). V dropped 0 bases and J dropped 3 bases, with 11 bases sitting between them. This CDR3 comprises 15 residues. Germline CDR1 and CDR2: SGDLS and YYNGEE. The CDR3, as DNA: TGTGCCAGCAGCGTAGCTACGGGGATGACAGATACGCAGTATTTT. Translated: CASSVATGMTDTQYF.

The chain is built from TRBV9 and TRBJ2-5, with 9 bases lining up with TRBD1. The germline CDR1 and CDR2 sequences are SGDLS and YYNGEE. This CDR3 region has 16 residues. The V gene end was trimmed by 0 bases and the J gene end by 3 bases; junction bases not matched to a gene: 6. CDR3 region: CASSVAGGQGKETQYF. DNA of the CDR3: TGTGCCAGCAGCGTAGCTGGGGGACAGGGAAAAGAGACCCAGTACTTC.

The rearrangement joins TRBV29-1 to TRBJ1-2, with 8 bases lining up with TRBD1. The length of the CDR3 is 11 residues. J was trimmed by 8 bases and V by 3 bases; bases with no gene match: 2. Germline CDR1 and CDR2: SQVTM and ANQGSEA. The CDR3 region is CSVEAGGGYTF. CDR3 nucleotide sequence: TGCAGCGTTGAGGCAGGGGGCGGCTACACCTTC.

The rearrangement links TRBV5-1 to TRBJ2-7; D is unclear. The germline V gene has CDR1 SGHRS and CDR2 YFSETQ. The V gene lost 4 bases and the J gene lost 3 bases, with 11 bases spanning the gap. This CDR3 region has 13 residues. The CDR3: CASSGGTVYEQYF. Here the CDR3 DNA reads TGCGCCAGCAGCGGCGGTACAGTCTACGAGCAGTACTTC.

The chain employs TRBV14 and TRBJ2-3; 8 bases line up with TRBD1. CDR3 length: 19 amino acids. Per the germline V gene, CDR1 is SGHDN and CDR2 is FVKESK. The ends lost 4 bases at V and 1 base at J; junction bases unmatched: 16. For the CDR3, the DNA is TGTGCCAGCAGCCTCCTGCCGGGACAGGCGAAGCTGGGCACAGATACGCAGTATTTT. It translates to CASSLLPGQAKLGTDTQYF.

Of note for this clone: This specimen includes other DNA sequences encoding the same CDR3. The genes are TRBV7-9 and TRBJ2-3; D uncertain. Trimming took 1 base from V and 1 from J, leaving 6 bases between them. The CDR3 runs to 14 residues. Germline assignment: CDR1 SEHNR and CDR2 FQNEAQ (reference sequence). CDR3 loop: CASSLDRGTDTQYF. The CDR3 DNA is TGTGCCAGCAGCTTAGACAGAGGCACAGATACGCAGTATTTT. The variable domain in full, completed from reference TRBV7-9 and TRBJ2-3, reads DTGVSQNPRHKITKRGQNVTFRCDPISEHNRLYWYRQTLGQGPEFLTYFQNEAQLEKSRLLSDRFSAERPKGSFSTLEIQRTEQGDSAMYLCASSLDRGTDTQYFGPGTRLTVL.

The gene calls are TRBV5-1 and TRBJ2-2, with no clear D. The CDR3 has 15 residues. The V and J ends lost 0 bases and 3 bases respectively, with 9 bases between them. Germline V CDR1 and CDR2: SGHRS, YFSETQ. The CDR3 nucleotides are TGCGCCAGCAGCTTGGTGGAGTGGTACACCGGGGAGCTGTTTTTT. This gives the protein CASSLVEWYTGELFF.

This rearrangement joins TRBV30 to TRBJ2-3; D is undetermined. V dropped 0 bases and J dropped 2 bases, with 12 bases sitting between them. CDR3 length: 15 amino acids. Germline CDR1 reads GTSNPN; CDR2 reads SVGIG (reference sequence). Here the CDR3 DNA reads TGTGCCTGGAGTGTACAGAGGAGTTCCACAGATACGCAGTATTTT. It yields the protein CAWSVQRSSTDTQYF.

The chain links TRBV28 to TRBJ1-2, with TRBD1 as a possible D gene (6 bases). The CDR3 consists of 14 residues. CDR1 is MDHEN, CDR2 SYDVKM, per germline. V shed 6 bases and J shed 3 bases, with 14 bases lying between them. This chain's CDR3 is CASRDSRSDYGYTF. The CDR3 nucleotides read TGTGCCAGCAGGGACAGCCGGTCGGACTATGGCTACACCTTC.

The chain recombines TRBV5-4 with TRBJ2-3, with 11 bases that match TRBD1. This CDR3 has 16 amino acids. Germline V gives CDR1 SGHNT, CDR2 YYREEE (reference sequence). V was clipped by 0 bases and J by 1 base; unmatched bases: 1. The CDR3 sequence: CASSLAGQGGTDTQYF. DNA of the CDR3: TGTGCCAGCAGCTTGGCGGGACAGGGGGGCACAGATACGCAGTATTTT.

The chain links TRBV30 to TRBJ2-7; D gene uncertain. The germline V and J ends were trimmed by 2 bases and 5 bases, with 7 bases remaining between them. The CDR3 extends over 11 amino acids. Germline V gene sequence: CDR1 GTSNPN, CDR2 SVGIG (reference sequence). CDR3 protein: CAWSLTHEQYF. The CDR3 DNA sequence: TGTGCCTGGAGTTTGACCCACGAGCAGTACTTC.

The DNA for the CDR3 is TGTGCCAGCAGCAACATGCCGGGATCTGGACAAGAGACCCAGTACTTC. This gives the protein CASSNMPGSGQETQYF. J is TRBJ2-5 and V is TRBV11-2, with D possibly being TRBD2 (5 bases). The CDR3 sequence is 16 residues long. Germline loops: CDR1 SGHAT, CDR2 FQNNGV. Trimming pared 5 bases from V and 2 bases from J, leaving 18 bases between.

The chain recombines TRBV7-9 with TRBJ2-3; 7 bases are a match to TRBD1. The germline CDR1 and CDR2 sequences are SEHNR and FQNEAQ (reference sequence). J was trimmed by 0 bases and V by 7 bases; bases with no gene match: 10. The CDR3 runs 16 residues. The CDR3 DNA reads TGTGCCAGCACCCCATCACTGGGACAGAGCACAGATACGCAGTATTTT. Amino acid sequence: CASTPSLGQSTDTQYF.

The V gene is TRBV29-1, the J gene TRBJ1-1; D unclear. Looked up from germline, CDR1 is SQVTM and CDR2 is ANQGSEA. V lost 6 bases and J lost 0, with 17 bases in between. The CDR3 is 15 residues long. CDR3 bases: TGCAGCGTCTTAACGGCAGAAATTATGAACACTGAAGCTTTCTTT. Protein: CSVLTAEIMNTEAFF. Combining the CDR3 with reference TRBV29-1 and TRBJ1-1 gives the whole variable domain SAVISQKPSRDICQRGTSLTIQCQVDSQVTMMFWYRQQPGQSLTLIATANQGSEATYESGFVIDKFPISRPNLTFSTLTVSNMSPEDSSIYLCSVLTAEIMNTEAFFGQGTRLTVV.